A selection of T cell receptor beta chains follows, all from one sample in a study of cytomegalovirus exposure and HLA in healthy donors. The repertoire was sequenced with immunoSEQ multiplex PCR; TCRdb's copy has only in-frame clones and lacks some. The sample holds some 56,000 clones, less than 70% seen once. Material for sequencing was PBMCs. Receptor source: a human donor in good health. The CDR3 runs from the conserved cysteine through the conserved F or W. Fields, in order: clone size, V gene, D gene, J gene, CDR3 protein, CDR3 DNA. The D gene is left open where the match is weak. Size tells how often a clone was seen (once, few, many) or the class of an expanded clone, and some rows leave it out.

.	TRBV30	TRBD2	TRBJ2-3	CAWSLGGGADTQYF	TGTGCCTGGAGTCTGGGGGGAGGGGCAGATACGCAGTATTTT
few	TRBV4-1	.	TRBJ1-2	CASSQEWAGVGGYTF	TGCGCCAGCAGCCAAGAGTGGGCAGGGGTGGGTGGCTACACCTTC
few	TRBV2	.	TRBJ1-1	CASGGLLNTEAFF	TGTGCCAGCGGCGGACTCCTTAACACTGAAGCTTTCTTT
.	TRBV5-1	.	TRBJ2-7	CASSLVGGGGTYEQYF	TGCGCCAGCAGCTTGGTGGGGGGCGGGGGTACCTACGAGCAGTACTTC
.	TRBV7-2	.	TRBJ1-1	CASSLKPLGEAFF	TGTGCCAGCAGCTTAAAACCTTTGGGCGAAGCTTTCTTT
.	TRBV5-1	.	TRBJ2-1	CASSELATAYNEQFF	TGCGCCAGCAGCGAACTAGCTACAGCCTACAATGAGCAGTTCTTC
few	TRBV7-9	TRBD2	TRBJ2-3	CSSSLPYRLAGLTDTQYF	TGTTCCAGCAGCTTACCCTATCGACTAGCGGGGTTAACAGATACGCAGTATTTT
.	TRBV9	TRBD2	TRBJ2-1	CASSTTSGVSYNEQFF	TGTGCCAGCAGCACGACTAGCGGGGTAAGCTACAATGAGCAGTTCTTC
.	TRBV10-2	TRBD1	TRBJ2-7	CASSESGTGSYEQYF	TGCGCCAGCAGTGAATCCGGGACAGGGTCCTACGAGCAGTACTTC
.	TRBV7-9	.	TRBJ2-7	CSSSLQAHEQYF	TGTTCCAGCAGCTTGCAGGCCCACGAGCAGTACTTC